These 27 T cell receptor beta chains originate from one sample sequenced in a study of blood T cell repertoires in COVID-19. Sequencing used immunoSEQ multiplex PCR; TCRdb keeps in-frame clones, though not all of them. The sample lists around 190,000 clones, roughly 87% seen once, with about a tenth in the top ten. The material sequenced was PBMCs or T cells enriched from blood (not recorded which). Receptors were obtained from a man between 18 and 35 years old with acute COVID-19.

The V gene is TRBV7-8, the J gene TRBJ2-1, with TRBD2 matching over 16 bases. Looked up from germline, CDR1 is SGHVS and CDR2 is FQNEAQ. V was pared by 5 bases and J by 9 bases, with 1 base of the junction left unmatched. The CDR3 loop spans 14 amino acids. CDR3 in DNA: TGTGCCAGCAGCGGGACTAGCGGGAGGGGTGAGCAGTTCTTC. This codes for CASSGTSGRGEQFF.

The chain is built from TRBV7-8 and TRBJ2-7; D is unresolved. The V end was cut by 5 bases, the J end by 1 base, with 18 bases between. The CDR3 contains 16 residues. In germline, CDR1 is SGHVS, CDR2 FQNEAQ. DNA of the CDR3: TGTGCCAGCAGCCCAAGGCCCGACTTTCTGTCCTACGAGCAGTACTTC. Its translation: CASSPRPDFLSYEQYF.

The chain joins TRBV28 to TRBJ1-2; 8 nucleotides match TRBD1. Trimming took 6 bases from V and 6 from J; bases not matched to a gene: 6. Germline CDR1 reads MDHEN; CDR2 reads SYDVKM. The CDR3 consists of 13 residues. This CDR3 is CASRDRVNHGYTF. CDR3 in DNA: TGTGCCAGCAGGGACAGGGTAAACCATGGCTACACCTTC.

V and J are TRBV10-2 and TRBJ2-3, with 9 bases that match TRBD2. Germline CDR1 reads WSHSY; CDR2 reads SAAADI. Trimming cost V 8 bases and J 1 base; bases outside gene matches: 1. This CDR3 is 13 amino acids long. CDR3 residues: CASWTSGTDTQYF. CDR3 in DNA: TGCGCCAGCTGGACTAGCGGCACAGATACGCAGTATTTT.

This rearrangement joins TRBV30 to TRBJ1-5; weak D call: TRBD1 (5 bases). CDR1 and CDR2 from the germline V gene are GTSNPN and SVGIG (reference sequence). The CDR3 sequence is 13 residues long. Trimming took 0 bases from V and 5 from J, leaving 8 bases between them. The CDR3 coding sequence is TGTGCCTGGAGTGTACAGGATGATCAGCCCCAGCATTTT. Residues: CAWSVQDDQPQHF.

CDR3 sequence: CASSAGGNGNTIYF. DNA of the CDR3: TGTGCCAGTTCCGCGGGTGGTAACGGAAACACCATATATTTT. The chain is built from TRBV28 and TRBJ1-3; no clear D. Germline V CDR1 and CDR2: MDHEN, SYDVKM. The CDR3 has 14 residues. V lost 9 bases to trimming and J lost 4 bases, with 16 bases between them.

V usage is TRBV20-1 and J usage is TRBJ2-7, with 10 bases lining up with TRBD2. CDR1 is DFQATT and CDR2 is SNEGSKA in the germline V gene (reference sequence). The CDR3 runs to 17 residues. J gave up 7 bases and V 3 bases, and 18 bases lay outside the gene matches. The CDR3 spells CSASPTGLAGDLREQYF. As DNA, the CDR3 is TGCAGTGCTAGTCCTACCGGGCTAGCGGGAGATTTGCGTGAGCAGTACTTC.

J is TRBJ2-3 and V is TRBV5-8; D gene unclear. This CDR3 spans 14 amino acids. V lost 4 bases and J 2 bases, leaving 11 bases between the germline ends. CDR1 is SGHTS and CDR2 is YDEGEE in the germline V gene. DNA of the CDR3: TGTGCCAGCAGCCCTCGTACTCACACAGATACGCAGTATTTT. Amino acid sequence: CASSPRTHTDTQYF.

This clone was recorded a few times. The chain links TRBV11-1 to TRBJ2-4; 7 bases are shared with TRBD1. V lost 6 bases, J lost 4 bases, and 6 bases stayed unmatched. This CDR3 region has 14 residues. Germline loops: CDR1 SGHAT, CDR2 FQDESV (reference sequence). CDR3 DNA: TGTGCCAGCAGGAACAGGGGCCTGAAAAACATTCAGTACTTC. This translates into CASRNRGLKNIQYF. The full variable domain, its missing parts supplied by reference TRBV11-1 and TRBJ2-4, is EAEVAQSPRYKITEKSQAVAFWCDPISGHATLYWYRQILGQGPELLVQFQDESVVDDSQLPKDRFSAERLKGVDSTLKIQPAELGDSAMYLCASRNRGLKNIQYFGAGTRLSVL.

The chain recombines TRBV4-1 with TRBJ2-7; D is perhaps TRBD2 (5 bases). V was cut by 2 bases and J by 2 bases, with 13 bases left in between. Germline CDR1 MGHRA, CDR2 YSYEKL. CDR3 length equals 15 residues. The chain's CDR3 is CASSQQPDGTYEQYF. The CDR3 DNA reads TGCGCCAGCAGCCAACAACCCGACGGGACCTACGAGCAGTACTTC.

The CDR3 here is CASRGLDTEAFF. The CDR3 DNA reads as TGTGCCAGCAGGGGACTTGACACTGAAGCTTTCTTT. V is TRBV12-3 or TRBV12-4 and J is TRBJ1-1; D might be TRBD1 (5 bases). Trimming pared 6 bases from V and 3 bases from J, leaving 8 bases between. The CDR3 extends over 12 amino acids.

The gene calls are TRBV4-1 and TRBJ2-1; D not resolved. The CDR3 runs 14 residues. In germline, CDR1 is MGHRA, CDR2 YSYEKL. The ends were cut back, 1 base at V and 1 base at J, with 5 bases in the middle. In nucleotides, the CDR3 is TGCGCCAGCAGCCAAGCGGGTTCCTACAATGAGCAGTTCTTC. Amino acids: CASSQAGSYNEQFF.

CDR3 amino acids: CASSLGQNTGELFF. In DNA form, the CDR3 reads TGTGCCAGCAGCTTGGGACAGAACACCGGGGAGCTGTTTTTT. This chain joins TRBV5-4 and TRBJ2-2; no definite D call. CDR3 size: 14 residues. With 0 bases removed from V and 1 base from J, the gap between germline ends came to 4 bases. Germline assignment: CDR1 SGHNT and CDR2 YYREEE (reference sequence).

This clone has only one observation. The V gene is TRBV13, the J gene TRBJ1-3; D remains ambiguous. Trimming removed 4 bases from V and 4 bases from J, with 5 bases in between. This CDR3 region has 12 residues. Germline loops: CDR1 PRHDT, CDR2 FYEKMQ (reference sequence). The CDR3: CASSSLGNTIYF. As DNA, the CDR3 is TGTGCCAGCAGCTCCCTGGGAAACACCATATATTTT.

This clone was observed once. The chain employs TRBV6-2 or TRBV6-3 and TRBJ2-5, with 14 bases lining up with TRBD2. Trimming took 2 bases from V and 5 from J; bases not matched to a gene: 7. The CDR3 has 17 amino acids. CDR1 MNHEY and CDR2 SVGEGT come from the germline V gene. The CDR3 DNA follows: TGTGCCAGCAGTTACACCGGACTAGCGGGAGGAGGGGAGACCCAGTACTTC. Translation gives CASSYTGLAGGGETQYF.

This chain connects TRBV19 to TRBJ1-1; D remains unclear. Trimming pared 5 bases from V and 3 bases from J, leaving 13 bases between. The CDR3 runs 14 residues. Germline CDR1 LNHDA, CDR2 SQIVND (reference sequence). This chain's CDR3 is CASSAQIRDTEAFF. The DNA of the CDR3 is TGTGCCAGTAGTGCCCAAATACGGGACACTGAAGCTTTCTTT.

V is TRBV28 and J is TRBJ1-1, with a tentative D call TRBD1 (6 bases). Trimming stripped 3 bases from V and 3 bases from J, with 17 bases between. Per the germline V gene, CDR1 is MDHEN and CDR2 is SYDVKM. The CDR3 sequence is 16 residues long. CDR3 in DNA: TGTGCCAGCAGTTTTAATAGCTTACAGGGAGACACTGAAGCTTTCTTT. Translation gives CASSFNSLQGDTEAFF.

In DNA, the CDR3 is TGTGCCAGCACACAGGGAAGGGAAAAACTGTTTTTT. It specifies CASTQGREKLFF. The chain couples TRBV28 to TRBJ1-4, with TRBD1 as a possible D gene (6 bases). V lost 7 bases and J lost 8, with 11 bases in between. From germline, CDR1 is MDHEN and CDR2 SYDVKM. The CDR3 consists of 12 residues.

The CDR3 DNA sequence: TGTGCCAGCAGCCCGTTGACAGGGCTGAATTCACCCCTCCACTTT. It translates to CASSPLTGLNSPLHF. The J gene is TRBJ1-6, the V gene TRBV11-2; 7 positions agree with TRBD1. V lost 5 bases to trimming and J lost 7 bases; unmatched junction nucleotides: 8. The CDR3 has 15 amino acids. Germline lookup yields CDR1 SGHAT and CDR2 FQNNGV.

The rearrangement joins TRBV2 to TRBJ1-1; unclear D gene. The CDR3 loop spans 12 amino acids. V shed 6 bases and J shed 0 bases, with 5 bases lying between them. Per germline, CDR1 SNHLY and CDR2 FYNNEI. The CDR3 nucleotides are TGTGCCAGCAGCGCGATGAACACTGAAGCTTTCTTT. Its protein product is CASSAMNTEAFF. Looking up the rest from reference TRBV2 and TRBJ1-1 gives the full variable domain: EPEVTQTPSHQVTQMGQEVILRCVPISNHLYFYWYRQILGQKVEFLVSFYNNEISEKSEIFDDQFSVERPDGSNFTLKIRSTKLEDSAMYFCASSAMNTEAFFGQGTRLTVV.

This clone was seen just once. The genes are TRBV9 and TRBJ2-1; 7 bases agree with TRBD1. The trim removed 5 bases at V and 6 bases at J, leaving 5 bases unmatched. The CDR3 consists of 13 residues. Looked up from germline, CDR1 is SGDLS and CDR2 is YYNGEE. The CDR3, as DNA: TGTGCCAGCAGGCCTACAGGGGTCAATGAGCAGTTCTTC. Translating gives CASRPTGVNEQFF.

This chain uses TRBV15 with TRBJ2-2, with TRBD1 matching over 8 bases. This CDR3 contains 15 residues. Germline loops: CDR1 LNHNV, CDR2 YYDKDF (reference sequence). V shed 5 bases, J shed 6 bases, and the junction held 8 bases outside the gene matches. The CDR3 DNA reads as TGTGCCACCAGCCCCCGCGGACAGGGCGCCGGGGAGCTGTTTTTT. It yields the protein CATSPRGQGAGELFF.

V and J are TRBV3-1 (or the pseudogene TRBV3-2) and TRBJ2-1; 8 nucleotides align to TRBD2. V was clipped by 1 base and J by 6 bases; unmatched bases: 8. Germline V lookup: CDR1 LGHDT, CDR2 YNNKEL (reference sequence). The CDR3 spans 16 residues. The CDR3 DNA reads as TGTGCCAGCAGCCAAGTGTTCGGCGGGAGGTTCAATGAGCAGTTCTTC. Its protein is CASSQVFGGRFNEQFF.

CDR3 sequence (DNA): TGTGCCAGCAGCTCCCAAACGGGGGAAACTGAAGCTTTCTTT. This gives the protein CASSSQTGETEAFF. The chain carries TRBV11-3 and TRBJ1-1; D possibly corresponds to TRBD1 (5 bases). Trimming pared 4 bases from V and 5 bases from J, leaving 14 bases between. The CDR3 consists of 14 residues. Per the germline V gene, CDR1 is SGHNT and CDR2 is YENEEA.

This clone was observed a handful of times. The rearrangement links TRBV28 to TRBJ1-1; D unclear. Trimming left V 5 bases short and J 1 base short, with 11 bases between. The germline V gene has CDR1 MDHEN and CDR2 SYDVKM. The CDR3 spans 14 residues. CDR3 DNA sequence: TGTGCCAGCAGTCTCGTCACTGAGAACACTGAAGCTTTCTTT. It is translated as CASSLVTENTEAFF. The whole variable domain, filled in from reference TRBV28 and TRBJ1-1, reads DVKVTQSSRYLVKRTGEKVFLECVQDMDHENMFWYRQDPGLGLRLIYFSYDVKMKEKGDIPEGYSVSREKKERFSLILESASTNQTSMYLCASSLVTENTEAFFGQGTRLTVV.

The genes are TRBV7-9 and TRBJ2-5, with 10 bases that match TRBD2. J gave up 1 base and V 5 bases, and 10 bases lay outside the gene matches. CDR1 is SEHNR and CDR2 is FQNEAQ in the germline V gene (reference sequence). The length of the CDR3 is 17 residues. CDR3 DNA: TGTGCCAGCAGCATACCTAGCGGGAGAAGTAGCCAAGAGACCCAGTACTTC. This gives the protein CASSIPSGRSSQETQYF.

The chain combines TRBV29-1 with TRBJ1-1; D unclear. Germline V gene sequence: CDR1 SQVTM, CDR2 ANQGSEA. The CDR3 runs 11 residues. Trimming pared 6 bases from V and 6 bases from J, leaving 11 bases between. CDR3 DNA: TGCAGCGTAGGAGGCCAGCCTGAAGCTTTCTTT. Amino acid sequence: CSVGGQPEAFF.